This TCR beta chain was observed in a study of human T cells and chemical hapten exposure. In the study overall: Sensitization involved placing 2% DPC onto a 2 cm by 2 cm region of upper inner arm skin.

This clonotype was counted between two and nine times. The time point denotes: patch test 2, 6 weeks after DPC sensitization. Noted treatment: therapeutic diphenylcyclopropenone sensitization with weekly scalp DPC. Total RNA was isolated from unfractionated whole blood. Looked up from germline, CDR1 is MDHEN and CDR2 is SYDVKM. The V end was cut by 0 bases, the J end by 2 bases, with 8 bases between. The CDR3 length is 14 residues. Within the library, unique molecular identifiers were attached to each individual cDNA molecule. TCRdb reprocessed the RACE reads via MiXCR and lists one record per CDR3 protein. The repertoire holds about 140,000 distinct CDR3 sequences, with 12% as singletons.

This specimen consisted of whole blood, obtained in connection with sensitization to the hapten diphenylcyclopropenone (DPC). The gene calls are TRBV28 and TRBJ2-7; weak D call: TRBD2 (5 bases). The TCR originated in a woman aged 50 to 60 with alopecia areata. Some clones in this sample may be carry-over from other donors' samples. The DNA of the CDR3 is TGTGCCAGCAGTTTATGGGCCGGGACCTACGAGCAGTACTTC. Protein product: CASSLWAGTYEQYF.